This T cell receptor (beta chain) appears in the sequencing data of a study of T cell repertoires in cytomegalovirus infection. The CDR3 contains 17 residues. V was pared by 0 bases and J by 0 bases, with 12 bases between. Germline lookup yields CDR1 MNHEY and CDR2 SVGEGT. Only a few counts were recorded for this clonotype. Its antigen remains unidentified. TCRdb used MiXCR to reprocess the reads, holding one entry per CDR3 protein. Among some 800,000 distinct CDR3 sequences listed, about 31% were seen once. Overall study results and limits: Clonotypes of TCR beta that were HLA-C-restricted and CMV-specific dominated the ex vivo response.

V and J are TRBV6-2 or TRBV6-3 and TRBJ2-1; D uncertain. The sequence came from a human donor in good health (CMV status not recorded). Some clones in this sample may be carry-over from other donors' samples. The input for sequencing was cultured CD8+ T cells from PBMCs, taken from culture after CMV antigen stimulation. This CDR3 reads CASSYSAAWSSYNEQFF. In DNA, the CDR3 is TGTGCCAGCAGTTACTCGGCCGCCTGGAGCTCCTACAATGAGCAGTTCTTC.